Below, one TCR beta chain is given with its context. As processed by the authors: By means of reference gene primer amplification, nucleated cell counts were estimated. Profiled with immunoSEQ multiplex PCR; TCRdb holds only in-frame clones, not every one. V and J calls and clone size are as listed in that table; D and trimming were resolved from the DNA. The table lists 55,000 to 80,000 clones, 65% to 80% of them singletons, with approximately 5% in the top ten. Germline V lookup: CDR1 SNHLY, CDR2 FYNNEI. The V end lost 5 bases, the J end lost 6 bases, and 16 bases lay between the germline ends. This CDR3 contains 14 residues. The sample comes from a study of blood T cell repertoires in COVID-19. Study in general: From the United States, Italy and Spain came samples of acute and convalescent COVID-19. T cells, B-cell-depleted T cells, or PBMCs supplied cDNA or gDNA.

The J gene is TRBJ1-1, the V gene TRBV2; no reliable D call. Sequencing used peripheral blood. The sequence came from a human donor in a cohort sampled during active COVID-19. The DNA of the CDR3 is TGTGCCAGCAGTCCGTCGATTATACGGGCTGAAGCTTTCTTT. Translation: CASSPSIIRAEAFF.